The next 14 T cell receptor beta chains were all read from a single sample in a study of blood T cell repertoires in COVID-19 (dated by TCRdb to about 2020). Library preparation employed the immunoSEQ multiplex PCR assay. Here the immuneACCESS table is served through TCRdb, limited to in-frame sequences with V and J called. Missing clones are a known gap in these copies; in checked studies unresolved V genes cover under half, and the rest lacks a known reason. The sample yields around 150,000 clones; approximately 80% were counted once. The biggest ten clones account for about 5% of the sample. Source material: PBMCs or T cells enriched from blood (not recorded which). These receptors came from a man in his 70s who had been exposed to COVID-19.

V gene TRBV9 combines with J gene TRBJ2-1, with D possibly matching TRBD2 (7 bases). CDR3 length: 15 residues. V was cut by 0 bases and J by 6 bases, with 13 bases left in between. Germline lookup yields CDR1 SGDLS and CDR2 YYNGEE. CDR3 DNA: TGTGCCAGCAGCGTAGACGGGGGGCTCTTCAATGAGCAGTTCTTC. Amino acids: CASSVDGGLFNEQFF.

The J gene is TRBJ2-4, the V gene TRBV6-6; the D gene is possibly TRBD1 (6 bases). The CDR3 runs to 16 residues. CDR1 is MNHNY and CDR2 is SVGAGI in the germline V gene (reference sequence). V shed 8 bases and J shed 4 bases, with 21 bases lying between them. The CDR3 spells CASSNPRTDGKNIQYF. The DNA for the CDR3 is TGTGCCAGCTCTAACCCCCGGACAGACGGGAAAAACATTCAGTACTTC.

CDR3 sequence: CASSPRTSGVKHEQFF. The CDR3 bases are TGTGCCAGCAGCCCCAGGACTAGCGGGGTGAAGCATGAGCAGTTCTTC. The chain is built from TRBV11-3 and TRBJ2-1, with 12 nucleotides matching TRBD2. After removal of 5 bases from V and 8 bases from J, the junction contained 10 bases not matched to a gene. This CDR3 is built from 16 residues. CDR1 and CDR2 from the germline V gene are SGHNT and YENEEA. Variable domain in full (rest from reference TRBV11-3 and TRBJ2-1): EAGVVQSPRYKIIEKKQPVAFWCNPISGHNTLYWYLQNLGQGPELLIRYENEEAVDDSQLPKDRFSAERLKGVDSTLKIQPAELGDSAVYLCASSPRTSGVKHEQFFGPGTRLTVL.

CDR3 sequence (DNA): TGTGCCAGCAGCCGCAGGGGGACATTCAGCACAGATACGCAGTATTTT. This encodes CASSRRGTFSTDTQYF. The V and J genes are TRBV27 and TRBJ2-3; the match to TRBD1 covers 7 bases. V lost 6 bases, J lost 0 bases, and 9 bases stayed unmatched. Germline assignment: CDR1 MNHEY and CDR2 SMNVEV (reference sequence). This CDR3 has 16 amino acids.

The chain is built from TRBV25-1 and TRBJ1-2; 9 bases match TRBD1. V was pared by 3 bases and J by 4 bases, with 6 bases of the junction left unmatched. The CDR3 runs to 15 residues. Germline CDR1 MGHDK, CDR2 SYGVNS. In DNA, the CDR3 is TGTGCCAGCAGTGAGGGGGACAGGGCAATCTATGGCTACACCTTC. It translates to CASSEGDRAIYGYTF.

This sequence joins TRBV7-3 and TRBJ2-1; TRBD1 agrees at 12 bases. The CDR3 is made up of 15 amino acids. CDR1 is SGHTA and CDR2 is FQGTGA in the germline V gene. Trimming removed 2 bases from V and 9 bases from J; junction bases left unmatched: 5. The CDR3, as DNA: TGTGCCAGCAGCTTAGGGACAGGGGGCGCGGGTGAGCAGTTCTTC. It encodes CASSLGTGGAGEQFF.

J is TRBJ1-4 and V is TRBV19; a possible D gene is TRBD1 (6 bases). In germline, CDR1 is LNHDA, CDR2 SQIVND (reference sequence). Trimming removed 3 bases at V and 5 bases at J, with 16 bases between. The CDR3 has 16 amino acids. CDR3 sequence: CASSIKAGAPNEKLFF. The DNA of the CDR3 is TGTGCCAGTAGTATTAAAGCGGGGGCTCCGAATGAAAAACTGTTTTTT.

The chain carries TRBV7-2 and TRBJ2-3; TRBD2 matches at 7 bases. CDR1 is SGHTA, CDR2 FQGNSA, per germline. J lost 4 bases, V lost 1 base, and 5 bases had no gene match. The CDR3 contains 15 residues. The DNA of the CDR3 is TGTGCCAGCAGCTTAGACACTAGCGTATCAGATACGCAGTATTTT. This sequence encodes CASSLDTSVSDTQYF.

The chain uses TRBV7-2 and TRBJ2-2, with no clear D. CDR1 is SGHTA, CDR2 FQGNSA, per germline. This CDR3 spans 15 amino acids. V lost 1 base and J lost 6, with 12 bases in between. The CDR3 DNA reads as TGTGCCAGCAGCTTAGTCTTGCGATCCCCCGGGGAGCTGTTTTTT. As protein: CASSLVLRSPGELFF.

The V and J genes are TRBV27 and TRBJ1-4; the match to TRBD1 covers 7 bases. V dropped 6 bases and J dropped 7; count of bases not matched to a gene: 17. Germline V gene lookup returns CDR1 MNHEY and CDR2 SMNVEV (reference sequence). The CDR3 contains 17 residues. The CDR3 DNA sequence: TGTGCCAGCAGCCTCTTACTAACCGGGACAGTTCCTGAAAAACTGTTTTTT. Amino acids: CASSLLLTGTVPEKLFF.

The chain links TRBV29-1 to TRBJ2-1, with D tentatively TRBD2 (5 bases). This CDR3 contains 14 residues. CDR1 SQVTM and CDR2 ANQGSEA come from the germline V gene. Trimming pared 5 bases from V and 2 bases from J, leaving 13 bases between. The CDR3 here is CSVIEGGPYNEQFF. The DNA for the CDR3 is TGCAGCGTTATCGAGGGTGGTCCCTACAATGAGCAGTTCTTC.

This clone was found a few times. The chain links TRBV5-4 to TRBJ1-2; weak D call: TRBD1 (6 bases). Germline CDR1 SGHNT, CDR2 YYREEE (reference sequence). CDR3 size: 15 residues. Trimming removed 0 bases from V and 1 base from J, with 10 bases in between. CDR3 sequence: CASSLGQGINYGYTF. The CDR3 DNA sequence: TGTGCCAGCAGCTTGGGTCAGGGGATTAACTATGGCTACACCTTC.

The chain carries TRBV5-1 and TRBJ2-3, with D maybe TRBD2 (6 bases). The ends were cut back, 4 bases at V and 0 bases at J, with 12 bases in the middle. From germline, CDR1 is SGHRS and CDR2 YFSETQ. The CDR3 extends over 15 amino acids. The CDR3 nucleotides read TGCGCCAGCAGCCCCGGGGGTCGTAGCACAGATACGCAGTATTTT. Translated: CASSPGGRSTDTQYF.

The rearrangement joins TRBV4-1 to TRBJ1-5; 7 bases agree with TRBD1. The CDR3 consists of 15 residues. J gave up 2 bases and V 3 bases, and 4 bases lay outside the gene matches. The germline CDR1 and CDR2 sequences are MGHRA and YSYEKL. CDR3 protein: CASSHSGTGNQPQHF. CDR3 bases: TGCGCCAGCAGCCATTCTGGGACAGGCAATCAGCCCCAGCATTTT.